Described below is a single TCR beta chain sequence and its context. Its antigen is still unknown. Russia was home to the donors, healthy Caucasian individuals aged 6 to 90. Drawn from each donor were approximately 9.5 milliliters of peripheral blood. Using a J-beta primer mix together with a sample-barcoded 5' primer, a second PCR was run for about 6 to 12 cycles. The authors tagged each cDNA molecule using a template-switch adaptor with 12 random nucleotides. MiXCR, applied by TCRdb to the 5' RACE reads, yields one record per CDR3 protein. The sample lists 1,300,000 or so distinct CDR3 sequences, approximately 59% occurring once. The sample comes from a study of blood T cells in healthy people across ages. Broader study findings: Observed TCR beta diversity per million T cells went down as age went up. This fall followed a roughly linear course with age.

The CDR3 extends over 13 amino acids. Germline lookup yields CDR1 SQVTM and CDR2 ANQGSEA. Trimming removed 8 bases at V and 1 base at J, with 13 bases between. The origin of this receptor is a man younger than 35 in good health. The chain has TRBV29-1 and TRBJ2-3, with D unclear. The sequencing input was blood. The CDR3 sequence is CSSRDGGTDTQYF. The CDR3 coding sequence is TGCAGCTCCAGAGATGGTGGCACAGATACGCAGTATTTT.